The rows below give T cell receptor beta chains drawn from one sample of a study of T cell changes during pregnancy in multiple sclerosis. The method was immunoSEQ multiplex PCR; TCRdb's version includes in-frame clones alone and lacks a portion of them. Among some 40,000 clones, around 90% were seen once, and the ten largest hold about 0.4%. The sample was CD4+ T cells from peripheral blood mononuclear cells, taken in the third trimester of pregnancy. The receptor set was obtained from a female donor in good health, enrolled as a control in a pregnancy study. Each CDR3 is given with its conserved first and last residue. The D gene is left open where the match is weak. Only some rows state a clone size, as once, few, many or a class for expanded clones.

v_call	d_call	clone_size	j_call	cdr3_nt	cdr3_aa
TRBV2	TRBD2	-	TRBJ2-7	TGTGCCAGCACCCGGGACTACTCCTACGAGCAGTACTTC	CASTRDYSYEQYF
TRBV7-6	-	-	TRBJ2-7	TGTGCCAGCAGCTCCGGGGATCAATTTGAATACGAGCAGTACTTC	CASSSGDQFEYEQYF
TRBV5-6	-	-	TRBJ1-1	TGTGCCAGCAGCTTGTTGTCGGCGGGGATTAAAGCTTTCTTT	CASSLLSAGIKAFF
TRBV4-1	-	-	TRBJ2-2	TGCGCCAGCAGCCAAGACAGTTGGCTCTTACCTAACACCGGGGAGCTGTTTTTT	CASSQDSWLLPNTGELFF
TRBV6-1	-	-	TRBJ2-5	TGTGCCAGCAGTGAAGCCCGGGGATTCCAAGAGACCCAGTACTTC	CASSEARGFQETQYF
TRBV4-2	TRBD2	-	TRBJ2-6	TGTGCCAGCCGCCCGAGCAGCGGGGGCGGGGGCGCTGGGGCCAACGTCCTGACTTTC	CASRPSSGGGGAGANVLTF
TRBV15	TRBD1	-	TRBJ2-1	TGTGCCACCAGCAAAGGACAGGGGGCTTTCAATGAGCAGTTCTTC	CATSKGQGAFNEQFF
TRBV5-6	-	-	TRBJ2-4	TGTGCCAGCAGCTTATATAGCCAAAACATTCAGTACTTC	CASSLYSQNIQYF
TRBV19	-	-	TRBJ1-4	TGTGCCACCCGCCGGGGTTTAGGGGAAAAACTGTTTTTT	CATRRGLGEKLFF
TRBV5-6	-	-	TRBJ2-6	TGTGCCAGCAGCCCGTTGGGGAGAGGTGGGAGCTCTGGGGCCAACGTCCTGACTTTC	CASSPLGRGGSSGANVLTF
TRBV11-2	-	-	TRBJ2-5	TGTGCCAGCAGCTTAGTGGCAGGGGTCGCGAAGACCCAGTACTTC	CASSLVAGVAKTQYF
TRBV5-1	TRBD1	-	TRBJ2-7	TGCGCCAGCAGCTTGACGACGGGACAGGGTTACGAGCAGTACTTC	CASSLTTGQGYEQYF
TRBV5-4	TRBD1	-	TRBJ2-7	TGTGCCAGCAGCCTATCCGGGACAGCCAGCGAGCAGTACTTC	CASSLSGTASEQYF
TRBV11-2	-	few	TRBJ2-2	TGTGCCAGCAGCTTAGAAAGCGGAGCCGGGGAGCTGTTTTTT	CASSLESGAGELFF
TRBV19	-	-	TRBJ1-5	TGTGCCAGTAGTATAGTTGGCTGGGCAGATAGATATAGCAATCAGCCCCAGCATTTT	CASSIVGWADRYSNQPQHF